This entry concerns a single TCR beta chain. Its antigen is not known. TCRdb keeps only in-frame clones here, not all; method: immunoSEQ multiplex PCR. Among some 29,000 clones listed, 75% to 80% were seen once. The CDR3 sequence is 16 residues long. The germline V gene has CDR1 KGHSH and CDR2 LQKENI. The junction had 6 bases not matched to a gene; V was cut back by 6 bases and J by 2 bases. The sample is drawn from a study of regulatory dendritic cells for organ transplantation. Overall study findings and caveats: Naive T cells showed high diversity, memory cells less, memory CD8+ least. Memory CD8+ clonal expansion seemed more limited with regulatory than mature dendritic cells.

FACS sorted CD4+ or CD8+ T cells into CD45RA+ naive and CD45RO+ memory. V and J are TRBV18 and TRBJ2-1, with 11 bases matching TRBD2. The source is a human donor in good health. Sequences were obtained from memory CD4+ T cells from blood. Subset noted: CD45RO+ memory T cells. The CDR3 reads CASSQLSGRAYNEQFF. As DNA, the CDR3 is TGTGCCAGCTCGCAGCTTAGCGGGAGGGCCTACAATGAGCAGTTCTTC.